This record concerns one T cell receptor beta chain sequence. Its antigen target is currently unknown. Base qualities are not recorded, but no much larger clone differs from it by a single base. This sample was included in a study of blood T cell repertoires in COVID-19 (dated by TCRdb to about 2020). Notes on the research overall: Samples covering the acute and convalescent phases of COVID-19 were provided by collaborators in the United States, Italy and Spain. The prospective study material was composed of cDNA or gDNA derived from T cells, B-cell-depleted T cells, or PBMCs. Subjects who had been exposed to COVID-19, were actively infected with it, or had recovered from it provided the deeply sampled blood TCRbeta repertoires that made up the dataset. The repertoires were made available in a free public database intended to serve as a resource for research on the immune response to SARS-CoV-2. Samples were obtained from the ongoing ImmuneRACE study (first 160 participants) and from 1,254 subjects provided by 6 global collaborators. Nearly every sample came with metadata listing a de-identified subject ID, COVID-19 status, age in years and sex. Where available, HLA class I and class II types were obtained from metadata supplied by the sample provider rather than from assay-based typing. Findings and caveats that apply to the study as a whole: The amount of clinical and demographic metadata varied by source and participant and was provided uncurated.

TCRbeta CDR3 regions were amplified from genomic DNA using the immunoSEQ Assay, a bias-controlled multiplex PCR. Concerning the study's data processing: Nucleated cell counts per sample were estimated from amplification of reference gene primers within the assay. Sequence reads were collapsed and filtered to measure the absolute abundance of every unique TCRbeta CDR3 rearrangement. Productive Simpson clonality was computed per sample as the square root of Simpson's diversity index over productive rearrangements. TCRdb mirrors the immuneACCESS table, restricted to in-frame sequences. Some clones are absent from its copies; in checked studies, under half trace to an unresolved V gene, and the reason for the others is unknown. That table supplies the V and J calls and clone size; D and trimming were determined from the DNA. Present in this sample are about 410,000 clones, roughly 90% of which were seen just once. The ten largest clones add up to around 1.5% of the sample.

From the cysteine through the phenylalanine, the CDR3 covers 14 amino acids. Only CDR3 DNA is held: 42 bases, read in frame from base 1. V loses 5 bases of germline sequence and J loses 7 bases, and the interval between the two ends is 15 bases. Sequences PRHDT (CDR1) and FYEKMQ (CDR2) are obtained from the germline V gene (reference sequence). One collaborating source in Seattle enrolled patients while the patients were actively infected and followed the patients over time throughout the course of disease. The collaborating institutions used their own protocols to collect whole blood in K2EDTA tubes. For TCRbeta analysis, collaborator samples were shipped as frozen whole blood, as isolated PBMCs, or as DNA extracted from either sample type.

This TCR was recovered from a woman in her 40s with COVID-19, enrolled during active disease. The receptor chain draws on TRBV13 and TRBJ2-1, with the D gene call left open. The specimen was peripheral blood. The CDR3 protein: CASSPVQSANEQFF. The DNA is TGTGCCAGCAGCCCGGTTCAAAGTGCGAATGAGCAGTTCTTC.